This T cell receptor (beta chain) is drawn from a study of T cell responses to AZD1222 COVID-19 vaccine. Generated by immunoSEQ multiplex PCR, the TCRdb table keeps only in-frame clones and is missing some. Of 75,000 to 95,000 clones detected, around 88% appear once; the ten largest clones hold 10%. Germline V lookup: CDR1 LGHNA, CDR2 YNFKEQ. Trimming took 4 bases from V and 1 from J; bases not matched to a gene: 9. The CDR3 length is 16 residues. J is TRBJ1-1 and V is TRBV4-2; 7 nucleotides align to TRBD1. The source was peripheral blood, collected 28 days after the second dose of the MenACWY control vaccine. The receptor was derived from an adult who received the MenACWY meningococcal vaccine as a control. The CDR3 is CASSRAEQGGNTEAFF. The CDR3, as DNA: TGTGCCAGCAGCCGGGCGGAGCAGGGGGGGAACACTGAAGCTTTCTTT.